This passage covers 21 T cell receptor beta chains from one sample sequenced in a study of beta chain features in type 1 diabetes. Reverse transcription of all isolated RNA meant that expressed TCRB transcripts were sequenced. Sequencing used immunoSEQ multiplex PCR; TCRdb keeps in-frame clones, though not all of them. The sample includes about 150,000 clones, under 9.5% of them seen just once. The sequencing sample was made of central memory CD4+ T cells from blood. All receptors derive from a man between 18 and 35 years old in good health.

This clone was seen ten or more times. The chain combines TRBV13 with TRBJ2-7; 8 nucleotides match TRBD1. From germline, CDR1 is PRHDT and CDR2 FYEKMQ (reference sequence). The V gene end was trimmed by 5 bases and the J gene end by 5 bases; junction bases not matched to a gene: 8. CDR3 length: 14 amino acids. As DNA, the CDR3 is TGTGCCAGCAGCATCAGACAGGGGTGGGACGAGCAGTACTTC. Translating gives CASSIRQGWDEQYF. The whole variable domain, filled in from reference TRBV13 and TRBJ2-7, reads AAGVIQSPRHLIKEKRETATLKCYPIPRHDTVYWYQQGPGQDPQFLISFYEKMQSDKGSIPDRFSAQQFSDYHSELNMSSLELGDSALYFCASSIRQGWDEQYFGPGTRLTVT.

This clone was found a few times. The V gene is TRBV27, the J gene TRBJ1-2, with D perhaps TRBD1 (5 bases). This CDR3 has 15 amino acids. Germline V gives CDR1 MNHEY, CDR2 SMNVEV (reference sequence). V was clipped by 2 bases and J by 6 bases, with 16 bases between them. The CDR3 loop reads CASSLRQTVMDGYTF. CDR3 coding DNA: TGTGCCAGCAGTTTACGACAGACAGTAATGGATGGCTACACCTTC.

Only a few counts were recorded for this clone. This chain connects TRBV5-1 to TRBJ2-7; 10 nucleotides line up with TRBD1. Germline loops: CDR1 SGHRS, CDR2 YFSETQ. V shed 3 bases, J shed 6 bases, and the junction held 9 bases outside the gene matches. This CDR3 is 15 amino acids long. Written as DNA, the CDR3 is TGCGCCAGCAGCTCTGGACAGGGGGTAAGATCCGAGCAGTACTTC. Translation gives CASSSGQGVRSEQYF.

The table lists this clone with many counts. The chain carries TRBV21-1 and TRBJ2-5; TRBD2 is the table's D call, not checked against the DNA. TRBV21-1 is a listed pseudogene. There are 16 residues in the CDR3. The CDR3 region is CASSKRTSGVEETQYF. CDR3 DNA sequence: TGTGCCAGCAGCAAAAGGACTAGCGGGGTCGAAGAGACCCAGTACTTC.

This clone was detected only a few times. V is TRBV7-2 and J is TRBJ2-1, with a tentative D call TRBD1 (6 bases). This CDR3 is built from 13 residues. CDR1 SGHTA and CDR2 FQGNSA come from the germline V gene. V lost 5 bases to trimming and J lost 9 bases, with 14 bases between them. The CDR3 protein is CASSTQTGTEQFF. DNA for the CDR3: TGTGCCAGCAGCACCCAAACAGGGACTGAGCAGTTCTTC.

The CDR3 DNA reads TGTGCCAGCAGCCGAAACACCGACAACCCCAAATTCCTCCACGAGCAGTACTTC. Translation: CASSRNTDNPKFLHEQYF. This sequence joins TRBV7-6 and TRBJ2-7; D is undetermined. Germline V gene sequence: CDR1 SGHVS, CDR2 FNYEAQ. CDR3 length equals 18 residues. V lost 5 bases and J 5 bases, leaving 28 bases between the germline ends.

This chain uses TRBV5-7 with TRBJ1-1, with 10 nucleotides matching TRBD1. TRBV5-7 falls under the ORF class, with uncertain function. The CDR3 consists of 19 residues. The trim removed 2 bases at V and 6 bases at J, leaving 19 bases unmatched. In DNA, the CDR3 is TGTGCCAGCAGCTTTGGACAGGGGGAAAGAGTGAAGGGAGCTCCTGAAGCTTTCTTT. Its translation: CASSFGQGERVKGAPEAFF.

This clone was recorded a few times. V is TRBV15 and J is TRBJ1-5; the match to TRBD1 covers 7 bases. This CDR3 is built from 14 residues. V shed 3 bases and J 3 bases; nucleotides not matched to a gene: 2. Germline CDR1 LNHNV, CDR2 YYDKDF (reference sequence). CDR3 residues: CATSRDRNNQPQHF. The CDR3 DNA sequence: TGTGCCACCAGCAGGGACAGGAACAATCAGCCCCAGCATTTT.

In this sample, this clone turned up many times. This chain uses TRBV19 with TRBJ1-4; 10 positions agree with TRBD1. This CDR3 is 15 amino acids long. The ends lost 4 bases at V and 8 bases at J; junction bases unmatched: 7. Per germline, CDR1 LNHDA and CDR2 SQIVND (reference sequence). For the CDR3, the DNA is TGTGCCAGTAGTACACTCCGGGACAGGGGCGAAAAACTGTTTTTT. Translation: CASSTLRDRGEKLFF.

This clone was recorded many times. The chain carries TRBV7-9 and TRBJ2-1, with 7 bases that match TRBD2. Unmatched junction bases numbered 7, after V lost 2 bases and J lost 6 bases. Germline CDR1 and CDR2: SEHNR and FQNEAQ (reference sequence). The length of the CDR3 is 15 residues. The DNA of the CDR3 is TGTGCCAGCAGCTTATCTCGGGCTAGCGGCAATGAGCAGTTCTTC. Translating gives CASSLSRASGNEQFF.

The chain links TRBV19 to TRBJ2-1; D unresolved. Per germline, CDR1 LNHDA and CDR2 SQIVND (reference sequence). V was trimmed by 2 bases and J by 0 bases, leaving 8 bases between them. The CDR3 is made up of 15 amino acids. CDR3 nucleotide sequence: TGTGCCAGTAGTATATCTGTGAGCTCCTACAATGAGCAGTTCTTC. It translates to CASSISVSSYNEQFF. The entire variable domain, with the rest obtained from reference TRBV19 and TRBJ2-1, is as follows: DGGITQSPKYLFRKEGQNVTLSCEQNLNHDAMYWYRQDPGQGLRLIYYSQIVNDFQKGDIAEGYSVSREKKESFPLTVTSAQKNPTAFYLCASSISVSSYNEQFFGPGTRLTVL.

The rearrangement uses TRBV2 and TRBJ1-2; 8 nucleotides align to TRBD1. Looked up from germline, CDR1 is SNHLY and CDR2 is FYNNEI. The V and J ends lost 6 bases and 5 bases, in that order; junction bases with no gene match: 2. The CDR3 has 12 amino acids. The CDR3 sequence is CASRDRVYGYTF. The CDR3 DNA reads TGTGCCAGCAGGGACAGGGTTTATGGCTACACCTTC. The full variable domain, rest sourced from reference TRBV2 and TRBJ1-2, is EPEVTQTPSHQVTQMGQEVILRCVPISNHLYFYWYRQILGQKVEFLVSFYNNEISEKSEIFDDQFSVERPDGSNFTLKIRSTKLEDSAMYFCASRDRVYGYTFGSGTRLTVV.

V gene TRBV4-2 combines with J gene TRBJ1-4; D uncertain. Trimming removed 3 bases from V and 5 bases from J, with 7 bases in between. The CDR3 consists of 13 residues. CDR1 and CDR2 from the germline V gene are LGHNA and YNFKEQ. CDR3 sequence: CASSHAGNEKLFF. DNA for the CDR3: TGTGCCAGCAGCCATGCGGGGAATGAAAAACTGTTTTTT.

CDR3: CASSLVQSTDTQYF. CDR3 bases: TGTGCCAGCAGCTTAGTGCAGAGCACAGATACGCAGTATTTT. This rearrangement joins TRBV7-2 to TRBJ2-3; D is unresolved. This CDR3 spans 14 amino acids. From germline, CDR1 is SGHTA and CDR2 FQGNSA. V was trimmed by 1 base and J by 0 bases, leaving 5 bases between them.

This clone has only a few counts. The V and J genes are TRBV6-1 and TRBJ1-5; 9 bases are shared with TRBD1. The CDR3 length is 16 residues. Germline assignment: CDR1 MNHNS and CDR2 SASEGT. V shed 2 bases, J shed 7 bases, and the junction held 9 bases outside the gene matches. The CDR3 sequence: CASSEPTGGSGQPQHF. CDR3 nucleotide sequence: TGTGCCAGCAGTGAACCTACAGGGGGCTCAGGCCAGCCCCAGCATTTT.

The chain couples TRBV7-9 to TRBJ1-1; no clear D gene. This CDR3 is built from 13 residues. Germline CDR1 reads SEHNR; CDR2 reads FQNEAQ (reference sequence). Trimming removed 0 bases from V and 2 bases from J, with 4 bases in between. The CDR3 protein is CASSLATNTEAFF. CDR3 nucleotide sequence: TGTGCCAGCAGCTTAGCCACTAACACTGAAGCTTTCTTT.

A remark on this clone: This sample also contains other DNA sequences that code for the same CDR3. The V gene is TRBV7-3, the J gene TRBJ2-3; TRBD2 matches 8 bases. Germline V gene sequence: CDR1 SGHTA, CDR2 FQGTGA. J gave up 3 bases and V 1 base, and 3 bases lay outside the gene matches. The CDR3 sequence is 15 residues long. CDR3 in DNA: TGTGCCAGCAGCTTAAGCGGGGGGCGAACAGATACGCAGTATTTT. As protein: CASSLSGGRTDTQYF. Full variable domain (rest looked up from reference TRBV7-3 and TRBJ2-3): GAGVSQTPSNKVTEKGKYVELRCDPISGHTALYWYRQSLGQGPEFLIYFQGTGAADDSGLPNDRFFAVRPEGSVSTLKIQRTERGDSAVYLCASSLSGGRTDTQYFGPGTRLTVL.

The genes are TRBV6-1 and TRBJ1-2, with D possibly matching TRBD1 (5 bases). The CDR3 spans 16 residues. Per germline, CDR1 MNHNS and CDR2 SASEGT. V was clipped by 4 bases and J by 5 bases, with 20 bases between them. In DNA, the CDR3 is TGTGCCAGCAGTGGACAGCTCATAGGGGCGGGGTATGGCTACACCTTC. It translates to CASSGQLIGAGYGYTF.

This clone has just a few counts. The genes are TRBV5-6 and TRBJ2-3; no clear D. CDR1 and CDR2 (germline): SGHDT, YYEEEE. With 3 bases removed from V and 1 base from J, the gap between germline ends came to 9 bases. There are 14 residues in the CDR3. As DNA, the CDR3 is TGTGCCAGCAGCTCCCTGGGCGGCACAGATACGCAGTATTTT. Translating it yields CASSSLGGTDTQYF.

This clone was seen at least ten times. V gene TRBV30 combines with J gene TRBJ2-5; 12 bases fit TRBD2. The CDR3 has 16 amino acids. V was pared by 3 bases and J by 4 bases, with 9 bases of the junction left unmatched. Germline V gene sequence: CDR1 GTSNPN, CDR2 SVGIG (reference sequence). Here the CDR3 DNA reads TGTGCCTGGAGGGGAGACGCGACTAGCGGGGGAGAGACCCAGTACTTC. This sequence encodes CAWRGDATSGGETQYF.

This clone was counted only a few times. The chain couples TRBV2 to TRBJ2-3; 7 bases fit TRBD2. CDR3 size: 14 residues. Germline V gene lookup returns CDR1 SNHLY and CDR2 FYNNEI. The ends lost 8 bases at V and 4 bases at J; junction bases unmatched: 9. CDR3 nucleotides: TGTGCCAGCCCGGGGAGGGATAGTCCAGATACGCAGTATTTT. It specifies CASPGRDSPDTQYF.